Listed here are 29 T cell receptor beta chains from one sample, sequenced in a study of shared clonotypes between healthy human individuals. Produced via immunoSEQ multiplex PCR; TCRdb's table is partial and in-frame only. This sample has approximately 620,000 clones; about 96% occur once, and the top ten carry 0.057%. Sequenced sample: naive CD4+ T cells sorted from blood. The subset denotes: CD45RA+ positively selected. All receptors derive from a woman in her 30s in good health.

The chain carries TRBV5-1 and TRBJ1-5; 7 bases map to TRBD1. The CDR3 consists of 14 residues. Trimming at V came to 2 bases and at J to 6 bases, leaving 5 bases not matched to a gene. Germline V lookup: CDR1 SGHRS, CDR2 YFSETQ. The CDR3 protein is CASSLTGESQPQHF. For the CDR3, the DNA is TGCGCCAGCAGCTTAACAGGGGAAAGTCAGCCCCAGCATTTT.

The rearrangement links TRBV10-3 to TRBJ1-5; D unresolved. V lost 4 bases and J lost 0, with 7 bases in between. Germline loops: CDR1 ENHRY, CDR2 SYGVKD. The CDR3 spans 14 residues. CDR3 nucleotides: TGTGCCATCAGTGTTGGGCTTAGCAATCAGCCCCAGCATTTT. Amino acid sequence: CAISVGLSNQPQHF.

The chain joins TRBV6-6 to TRBJ1-3; D remains unclear. This CDR3 contains 16 residues. The V end was cut by 0 bases, the J end by 0 bases, with 9 bases between. The germline CDR1 and CDR2 sequences are MNHNY and SVGAGI (reference sequence). This CDR3 is CASSYSTPNSGNTIYF. The DNA for the CDR3 is TGTGCCAGCAGTTACTCGACCCCCAACTCTGGAAACACCATATATTTT.

This sequence joins TRBV11-2 and TRBJ2-1; 10 positions match TRBD2. This CDR3 comprises 17 residues. Germline-derived CDR1 and CDR2 are SGHAT and FQNNGV. V was pared by 4 bases and J by 2 bases, with 8 bases of the junction left unmatched. The CDR3 nucleotides are TGTGCCAGCAGCTCACGGACTAGCGGAAGCCCCTACAATGAGCAGTTCTTC. It specifies CASSSRTSGSPYNEQFF.

This clone was recorded only once. The chain joins TRBV5-8 to TRBJ2-7; the D is unclear. Trimming took 0 bases from V and 2 from J, leaving 9 bases between them. The CDR3 has 14 residues. Germline assignment: CDR1 SGHTS and CDR2 YDEGEE. The CDR3, as DNA: TGTGCCAGCAGCTTGGTGCAGCCGGCCTACGAGCAGTACTTC. Translated: CASSLVQPAYEQYF.

The chain recombines TRBV21-1 with TRBJ2-1; TRBD2 reflects the table's D call only, with no check against the DNA. TRBV21-1 is annotated as a pseudogene. This CDR3 is built from 15 residues. In DNA, the CDR3 is TGTGCCAGCAGCAAACATGCGGGCCAGACAAATGAGCAGTTCTTC. It codes for CASSKHAGQTNEQFF.

The chain recombines TRBV9 with TRBJ2-3; 11 nucleotides agree with TRBD2. This CDR3 has 16 amino acids. Germline lookup yields CDR1 SGDLS and CDR2 YYNGEE. After removal of 3 bases from V and 3 bases from J, the junction contained 6 bases not matched to a gene. CDR3 sequence: CASSEGTSGVTDTQYF. DNA of the CDR3: TGTGCCAGCAGCGAGGGGACTAGCGGAGTAACAGATACGCAGTATTTT.

V usage is TRBV9 and J usage is TRBJ2-1; 8 bases match TRBD2. Germline CDR1 reads SGDLS; CDR2 reads YYNGEE. This CDR3 has 15 residues. V lost 2 bases and J lost 5; bases outside the gene matches: 6. The CDR3 spells CASSVSGRWDNEQFF. The CDR3 DNA sequence: TGTGCCAGCAGCGTCAGCGGGAGATGGGACAATGAGCAGTTCTTC.

The J gene is TRBJ2-7, the V gene TRBV18; tentatively, D is TRBD2 (6 bases). This CDR3 has 15 amino acids. Trimming cost V 2 bases and J 2 bases, with 13 bases left between them. CDR1 and CDR2 from the germline V gene are KGHSH and LQKENI. The DNA of the CDR3 is TGTGCCAGCTCACCAAGGCGGGACGTAACCTACGAGCAGTACTTC. Translating gives CASSPRRDVTYEQYF.

The chain recombines TRBV7-3 with TRBJ1-1; no clear D. CDR1 and CDR2 (germline): SGHTA, FQGTGA. The CDR3 covers 13 residues. V was clipped by 4 bases and J by 1 base, with 7 bases between them. The CDR3 nucleotides read TGTGCCAGCAGCTACGACACGAACACTGAAGCTTTCTTT. Translating gives CASSYDTNTEAFF. Filled out from reference TRBV7-3 and TRBJ1-1, the complete variable domain reads GAGVSQTPSNKVTEKGKYVELRCDPISGHTALYWYRQSLGQGPEFLIYFQGTGAADDSGLPNDRFFAVRPEGSVSTLKIQRTERGDSAVYLCASSYDTNTEAFFGQGTRLTVV.

J is TRBJ1-5 and V is TRBV7-9; D call uncertain. Germline CDR1 reads SEHNR; CDR2 reads FQNEAQ (reference sequence). The germline V and J ends were trimmed by 1 base and 2 bases, with 15 bases remaining between them. This CDR3 is 17 amino acids long. DNA for the CDR3: TGTGCCAGCAGCTTAGAAGTTTTAGGTTTCGGCAATCAGCCCCAGCATTTT. Amino acid sequence: CASSLEVLGFGNQPQHF.

This clone was picked up one time. The chain joins TRBV4-1 to TRBJ2-2; perhaps TRBD2 as D (5 bases). V was pared by 4 bases and J by 6 bases, with 12 bases between. The CDR3 spans 14 residues. Germline lookup yields CDR1 MGHRA and CDR2 YSYEKL. In DNA form, the CDR3 reads TGCGCCAGCAGCCCTGTAGGAGGCCCCGGGGAGCTGTTTTTT. It specifies CASSPVGGPGELFF.

The V gene is TRBV19, the J gene TRBJ2-2; 9 bases align to TRBD1. The CDR3 has 16 amino acids. Germline V gene data show CDR1 as LNHDA and CDR2 as SQIVND (reference sequence). The J segment lost 5 bases and the V segment lost 7 bases, leaving 11 bases of the junction unmatched. For the CDR3, the DNA is TGTGCCAGTAACCCCGGGACAGGGATGGTAACCGGGGAGCTGTTTTTT. Translated: CASNPGTGMVTGELFF. The full variable domain, completed using reference TRBV19 and TRBJ2-2, is DGGITQSPKYLFRKEGQNVTLSCEQNLNHDAMYWYRQDPGQGLRLIYYSQIVNDFQKGDIAEGYSVSREKKESFPLTVTSAQKNPTAFYLCASNPGTGMVTGELFFGEGSRLTVL.

The chain has TRBV5-4 and TRBJ2-1; TRBD2 matches at 7 bases. The V and J ends lost 0 bases and 3 bases, in that order; junction bases with no gene match: 3. CDR1 and CDR2 (germline): SGHNT, YYREEE (reference sequence). This CDR3 has 15 amino acids. CDR3 sequence (DNA): TGTGCCAGCAGCTTGGGACGGGAGGTCTACAATGAGCAGTTCTTC. Protein: CASSLGREVYNEQFF. Combining the CDR3 with reference TRBV5-4 and TRBJ2-1 gives the whole variable domain ETGVTQSPTHLIKTRGQQVTLRCSSQSGHNTVSWYQQALGQGPQFIFQYYREEENGRGNFPPRFSGLQFPNYSSELNVNALELDDSALYLCASSLGREVYNEQFFGPGTRLTVL.

This sequence joins TRBV10-3 and TRBJ1-1; D remains ambiguous. The germline V and J ends were trimmed by 6 bases and 0 bases, with 17 bases remaining between them. CDR1 is ENHRY, CDR2 SYGVKD, per germline. The CDR3 contains 16 residues. The CDR3 DNA is TGTGCCATCAGGGGTATGAGGGCAACCATGAACACTGAAGCTTTCTTT. Translating it yields CAIRGMRATMNTEAFF.

The V call is TRBV25-1, the J call TRBJ2-7; 12 bases are a match to TRBD1. The CDR3 totals 16 residues. Trimming took 3 bases from V and 10 from J; bases not matched to a gene: 13. Germline V gives CDR1 MGHDK, CDR2 SYGVNS. CDR3 loop: CASSDSSGQGAFGQYF. In DNA form, the CDR3 reads TGTGCCAGCAGTGATTCCTCGGGACAGGGGGCCTTCGGACAGTACTTC.

The chain is built from TRBV9 and TRBJ2-1; perhaps TRBD2 as D (5 bases). The CDR3 has 15 amino acids. Trimming stripped 0 bases from V and 0 bases from J, with 7 bases between. The V gene's germline CDR1 is SGDLS and CDR2 YYNGEE. Here the CDR3 reads CASSVVANSYNEQFF. The CDR3 DNA reads as TGTGCCAGCAGCGTAGTAGCGAACTCCTACAATGAGCAGTTCTTC.

This chain uses TRBV7-2 with TRBJ2-6; no reliable D call. V lost 9 bases to trimming and J lost 0 bases, with 15 bases between them. Germline assignment: CDR1 SGHTA and CDR2 FQGNSA. The CDR3 totals 16 residues. The CDR3 loop is CASRPRWTSGANVLTF. The CDR3 DNA reads as TGTGCCAGTAGGCCAAGATGGACCTCTGGGGCCAACGTCCTGACTTTC.

Only one count was recorded for this clone. The V and J genes are TRBV7-9 and TRBJ2-3; TRBD1 is a possible D gene (6 bases). Germline V gives CDR1 SEHNR, CDR2 FQNEAQ (reference sequence). V was cut by 8 bases and J by 5 bases, with 20 bases left in between. The CDR3 consists of 15 residues. The CDR3 sequence is CASGGSHGVGDTQYF. CDR3 sequence (DNA): TGTGCCAGCGGGGGCAGTCACGGGGTGGGAGATACGCAGTATTTT.

The chain combines TRBV2 with TRBJ1-4; the D gene is possibly TRBD1 (6 bases). The CDR3 loop spans 15 amino acids. Germline CDR1 is SNHLY and CDR2 is FYNNEI. V lost 3 bases and J lost 8, with 16 bases in between. The CDR3 coding sequence is TGTGCCAGCAGTGACGGGACATCTCGGGAGGAAAAACTGTTTTTT. The encoded protein is CASSDGTSREEKLFF.

The rearrangement uses TRBV5-1 and TRBJ2-3; 7 nucleotides agree with TRBD2. Unmatched junction bases numbered 4, after V lost 0 bases and J lost 0 bases. The V gene's germline CDR1 is SGHRS and CDR2 YFSETQ. The CDR3 totals 16 residues. The CDR3 region has the DNA TGCGCCAGCAGCTTGGATGGTAGCGGGAGCACAGATACGCAGTATTTT. It is translated as CASSLDGSGSTDTQYF.

The chain combines TRBV28 with TRBJ2-7; the D gene could be TRBD1 or TRBD2 (6 bases each). The ends were cut back, 4 bases at V and 3 bases at J, with 10 bases in the middle. This CDR3 is 13 amino acids long. CDR1 is MDHEN and CDR2 is SYDVKM in the germline V gene. CDR3 sequence reads: CASSSRDIYEQYF. CDR3 bases: TGTGCCAGCAGTTCGCGGGACATCTACGAGCAGTACTTC.

The chain uses TRBV28 and TRBJ2-1; 8 nucleotides match TRBD1. Germline V gene sequence: CDR1 MDHEN, CDR2 SYDVKM. V gave up 6 bases and J gave up 5 bases; unmatched junction bases: 6. This CDR3 has 14 amino acids. CDR3 nucleotides: TGTGCCAGCAGCAAGCGGACAGGGAACAATGAGCAGTTCTTC. Its translation is CASSKRTGNNEQFF.

This rearrangement joins TRBV6-1 to TRBJ1-2, with D hard to call. Germline V gene data show CDR1 as MNHNS and CDR2 as SASEGT. The germline V and J ends were trimmed by 3 bases and 8 bases, with 7 bases remaining between them. The CDR3 extends over 11 amino acids. The CDR3 spells CASSDVGGYTF. The DNA for the CDR3 is TGTGCCAGCAGTGACGTTGGCGGCTACACCTTC.

The genes are TRBV27 and TRBJ2-3, with D possibly matching TRBD1 (6 bases). Germline CDR1 and CDR2: MNHEY and SMNVEV (reference sequence). CDR3 size: 15 residues. Trimming stripped 5 bases from V and 4 bases from J, with 16 bases between. The CDR3 is CASSRLGAGADTQYF. DNA of the CDR3: TGTGCCAGCAGTCGCCTAGGGGCAGGGGCAGATACGCAGTATTTT.

V is TRBV18 and J is TRBJ1-4; possibly TRBD1 for D (5 bases). The V and J ends lost 0 bases and 7 bases respectively, with 6 bases between them. CDR3 length equals 13 residues. Germline-derived CDR1 and CDR2 are KGHSH and LQKENI. The CDR3 spells CASSPPGGEKLFF. DNA of the CDR3: TGTGCCAGCTCACCACCGGGGGGTGAAAAACTGTTTTTT.

This clone appeared once. The chain recombines TRBV13 with TRBJ2-2; 12 nucleotides line up with TRBD2. J lost 2 bases, V lost 5 bases, and 6 bases had no gene match. The CDR3 covers 17 residues. Germline V gene sequence: CDR1 PRHDT, CDR2 FYEKMQ (reference sequence). CDR3: CASSQQGLAGNTGELFF. The CDR3 coding sequence is TGTGCCAGCAGCCAACAGGGACTAGCGGGTAACACCGGGGAGCTGTTTTTT.

This chain uses TRBV5-8 with TRBJ1-5; D ambiguous. The CDR3 has 14 residues. The germline gives CDR1 SGHTS, CDR2 YDEGEE. V lost 2 bases and J lost 4, with 10 bases in between. The CDR3 reads CASSFSTVNQPQHF. For the CDR3, the DNA is TGTGCCAGCAGCTTTTCGACGGTGAATCAGCCCCAGCATTTT.

V gene TRBV28 combines with J gene TRBJ2-5; TRBD2 aligns across 7 bases. The J call may be wrong; the DNA end is better matched by TRBJ2-7. CDR3 size: 14 residues. Germline V gene data show CDR1 as MDHEN and CDR2 as SYDVKM. CDR3 region: CASGGGLPRHEQYF. CDR3 in DNA: TGTGCCAGCGGCGGGGGACTACCCCGCCACGAGCAGTACTTC.